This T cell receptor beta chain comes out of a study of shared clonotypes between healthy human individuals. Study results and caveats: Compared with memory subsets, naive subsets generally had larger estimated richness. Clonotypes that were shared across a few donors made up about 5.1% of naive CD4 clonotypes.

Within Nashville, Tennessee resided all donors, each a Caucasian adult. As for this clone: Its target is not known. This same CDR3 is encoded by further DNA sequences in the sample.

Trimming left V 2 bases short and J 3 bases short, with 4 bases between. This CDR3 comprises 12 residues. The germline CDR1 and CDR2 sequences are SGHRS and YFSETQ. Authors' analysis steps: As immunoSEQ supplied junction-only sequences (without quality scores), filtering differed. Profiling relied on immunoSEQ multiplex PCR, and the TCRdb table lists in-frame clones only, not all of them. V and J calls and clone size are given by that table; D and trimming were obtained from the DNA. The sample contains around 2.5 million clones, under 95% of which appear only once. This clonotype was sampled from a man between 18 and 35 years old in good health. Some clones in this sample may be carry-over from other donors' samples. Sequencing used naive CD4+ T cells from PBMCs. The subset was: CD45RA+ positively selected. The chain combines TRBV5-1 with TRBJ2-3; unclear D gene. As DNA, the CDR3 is TGCGCCAGCAGCTTCGGGACAGATACGCAGTATTTT. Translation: CASSFGTDTQYF.